The next 27 T cell receptor beta chains were all read from a single sample in a study of shared clonotypes between healthy human individuals. Clones were read by immunoSEQ multiplex PCR, and TCRdb kept only the in-frame ones, dropping some. This table holds about half a million clones, around three quarters found once. The source material was PBMCs. Every receptor here comes from a woman in her thirties or forties in good health. Some clones in this sample may be carry-over from other donors' samples.

The V call is TRBV19, the J call TRBJ2-5, with 14 bases identical to TRBD2. V was pared by 5 bases and J by 2 bases, with 4 bases of the junction left unmatched. The CDR3 is made up of 16 amino acids. Germline CDR1 LNHDA, CDR2 SQIVND (reference sequence). The CDR3 nucleotides read TGTGCCAGTAGTCGTCGACTAGCGGGAGGGCAAGAGACCCAGTACTTC. Protein: CASSRRLAGGQETQYF.

This chain uses TRBV7-8 with TRBJ2-4; TRBD1 matches 7 bases. With V trimmed by 2 bases and J by 7 bases, 5 bases remained unmatched. Germline V lookup: CDR1 SGHVS, CDR2 FQNEAQ. This CDR3 is 14 amino acids long. In nucleotides, the CDR3 is TGTGCCAGCAGCTTAAGTACAGGGGCCAACATTCAGTACTTC. Its protein product is CASSLSTGANIQYF.

J is TRBJ2-1 and V is TRBV2; D perhaps matches TRBD2 (5 bases). The CDR3 is 11 residues long. CDR1 SNHLY and CDR2 FYNNEI come from the germline V gene. The V gene lost 4 bases and the J gene lost 9 bases, with 7 bases spanning the gap. The CDR3 nucleotides are TGTGCCAGCAGTGGTGAGGGTGAGCAGTTCTTC. Translated, it gives CASSGEGEQFF.

The chain uses TRBV9 and TRBJ1-4; TRBD1 agrees at 9 bases. After removal of 3 bases from V and 6 bases from J, the junction contained 0 bases not matched to a gene. The CDR3 runs 13 residues. CDR1 is SGDLS and CDR2 is YYNGEE in the germline V gene. CDR3 sequence: CASSGTGDEKLFF. CDR3 sequence (DNA): TGTGCCAGCAGCGGGACAGGGGATGAAAAACTGTTTTTT.

This rearrangement joins TRBV4-1 to TRBJ1-5, with 12 bases fitting TRBD1. CDR1 is MGHRA, CDR2 YSYEKL, per germline. Trimming took 0 bases from V and 6 from J; bases not matched to a gene: 3. There are 16 residues in the CDR3. The CDR3 coding sequence is TGCGCCAGCAGCCAAGAGTGGGACAGGGGGCTTCAGCCCCAGCATTTT. This codes for CASSQEWDRGLQPQHF.

This clone has more than one count but fewer than ten. This chain links TRBV5-6 with TRBJ1-2; possible D gene TRBD1, 5 bases. Trimming stripped 0 bases from V and 5 bases from J, with 11 bases between. Germline CDR1 is SGHDT and CDR2 is YYEEEE. CDR3 length equals 14 residues. This CDR3 is CASSLASPGYGYTF. The CDR3 DNA reads TGTGCCAGCAGCTTGGCCTCTCCAGGGTATGGCTACACCTTC. The full variable domain, its missing parts supplied by reference TRBV5-6 and TRBJ1-2, is DAGVTQSPTHLIKTRGQQVTLRCSPKSGHDTVSWYQQALGQGPQFIFQYYEEEERQRGNFPDRFSGHQFPNYSSELNVNALLLGDSALYLCASSLASPGYGYTFGSGTRLTVV.

Only one count was recorded for this clone. CDR3 in amino acids: CASSFDPLAGSPYNEQFF. As DNA, the CDR3 is TGTGCCAGCAGCTTTGACCCACTAGCGGGGAGCCCCTACAATGAGCAGTTCTTC. The chain uses TRBV28 and TRBJ2-1; 10 bases agree with TRBD2. CDR3 length: 18 amino acids. Germline loops: CDR1 MDHEN, CDR2 SYDVKM. Trimming cost V 6 bases and J 2 bases; bases outside gene matches: 13.

V gene TRBV15 combines with J gene TRBJ2-5; TRBD1 aligns across 7 bases. Unmatched junction bases numbered 5, after V lost 1 base and J lost 3 bases. The CDR3 is 15 residues long. Germline V gives CDR1 LNHNV, CDR2 YYDKDF (reference sequence). CDR3 sequence: CATSRAGTVKETQYF. Here the CDR3 DNA reads TGTGCCACCAGCAGAGCCGGGACAGTCAAAGAGACCCAGTACTTC. The entire variable domain, with the rest obtained from reference TRBV15 and TRBJ2-5, is as follows: DAMVIQNPRYQVTQFGKPVTLSCSQTLNHNVMYWYQQKSSQAPKLLFHYYDKDFNNEADTPDNFQSRRPNTSFCFLDIRSPGLGDTAMYLCATSRAGTVKETQYFGPGTRLLVL.

The chain links TRBV18 to TRBJ2-3, with D perhaps matching TRBD2 (5 bases). Trimming left V 1 base short and J 0 bases short, with 14 bases between. The CDR3 consists of 17 residues. Germline V gene lookup returns CDR1 KGHSH and CDR2 LQKENI. The CDR3 coding sequence is TGTGCCAGCTCACCACAAGCAGGAGACTACAGCACAGATACGCAGTATTTT. Residues: CASSPQAGDYSTDTQYF.

The gene calls are TRBV7-2 and TRBJ1-4; D is ambiguous. The germline V gene has CDR1 SGHTA and CDR2 FQGNSA. CDR3 size: 13 residues. V gave up 1 base and J gave up 8 bases, with 8 bases separating them. Here the CDR3 reads CASSLGVREKLFF. CDR3 DNA: TGTGCCAGCAGCTTAGGGGTCAGAGAAAAACTGTTTTTT. Full variable domain (rest looked up from reference TRBV7-2 and TRBJ1-4): GAGVSQSPSNKVTEKGKDVELRCDPISGHTALYWYRQSLGQGLEFLIYFQGNSAPDKSGLPSDRFSAERTGGSVSTLTIQRTQQEDSAVYLCASSLGVREKLFFGSGTQLSVL.

The chain carries TRBV5-1 and TRBJ2-2; no clear D. This CDR3 is built from 16 residues. CDR1 is SGHRS and CDR2 is YFSETQ in the germline V gene. Trimming cost V 0 bases and J 2 bases, with 11 bases left between them. The CDR3 spells CASSLEAQRNTGELFF. In DNA form, the CDR3 reads TGCGCCAGCAGCTTGGAGGCACAGCGCAACACCGGGGAGCTGTTTTTT.

This clone is a singleton in its sample. The CDR3: CASSEDQGPYEQYF. The CDR3 bases are TGTGCCAGCAGTGAGGATCAGGGGCCCTACGAGCAGTACTTC. The chain is built from TRBV6-4 and TRBJ2-7; a possible D gene is TRBD1 (6 bases). The CDR3 is 14 residues long. Looked up from germline, CDR1 is MRHNA and CDR2 is SNTAGT. V lost 3 bases and J 2 bases, leaving 11 bases between the germline ends.

V and J are TRBV19 and TRBJ2-2, with 10 bases lining up with TRBD2. With V trimmed by 7 bases and J by 6 bases, 14 bases remained unmatched. The CDR3 is 17 residues long. CDR1 and CDR2 (germline): LNHDA, SQIVND (reference sequence). CDR3 residues: CASTTTSGRAEAGELFF. CDR3 coding DNA: TGTGCCAGTACCACAACCAGCGGGAGGGCCGAGGCCGGGGAGCTGTTTTTT.

This clone was detected only a few times. The chain combines TRBV7-3 with TRBJ2-2; no reliable D call. Trimming took off 7 bases at V and 4 bases at J, with 13 bases between the two ends. Germline assignment: CDR1 SGHTA and CDR2 FQGTGA. CDR3 length: 14 amino acids. The CDR3, as DNA: TGTGCCAGCACCACACAACCGGGCACCGGGGAGCTGTTTTTT. Its translation is CASTTQPGTGELFF.

V is TRBV7-8 and J is TRBJ1-2; maybe TRBD1 (6 bases). Germline V gene data show CDR1 as SGHVS and CDR2 as FQNEAQ. The CDR3 length is 16 residues. The V and J ends lost 2 bases and 4 bases respectively, with 17 bases between them. CDR3 bases: TGTGCCAGCAGCTTACGGGCTGGGACAAAGGGCTATGGCTACACCTTC. Translated: CASSLRAGTKGYGYTF.

This chain joins TRBV7-2 and TRBJ1-5, with D possibly TRBD1 on 5 matching bases. CDR1 is SGHTA and CDR2 is FQGNSA in the germline V gene. CDR3 size: 15 residues. The V gene lost 1 base and the J gene lost 0 bases, with 7 bases spanning the gap. The CDR3 DNA reads TGTGCCAGCAGCTTAGGGGGGGATAGCAATCAGCCCCAGCATTTT. It specifies CASSLGGDSNQPQHF.

This clone was recorded once. This chain connects TRBV7-9 to TRBJ2-5; 9 bases map to TRBD1. The V gene's germline CDR1 is SEHNR and CDR2 FQNEAQ (reference sequence). V lost 4 bases, J lost 5 bases, and 5 bases stayed unmatched. The CDR3 loop spans 14 amino acids. In nucleotides, the CDR3 is TGTGCCAGCAGCTATACAGGGGGCGAGGAGACCCAGTACTTC. Protein: CASSYTGGEETQYF.

The rearrangement uses TRBV30 and TRBJ2-5; possible D gene TRBD1, 6 bases. The CDR3 is made up of 15 amino acids. V was clipped by 0 bases and J by 1 base, with 12 bases between them. CDR1 and CDR2 from the germline V gene are GTSNPN and SVGIG (reference sequence). CDR3 amino acids: CAWSVDRTPQETQYF. In DNA form, the CDR3 reads TGTGCCTGGAGTGTCGACAGGACCCCCCAAGAGACCCAGTACTTC.

This chain joins TRBV5-4 and TRBJ1-2, with 10 bases lining up with TRBD1. CDR3 length: 15 residues. Trimming took 5 bases from V and 4 from J; bases not matched to a gene: 8. Germline lookup yields CDR1 SGHNT and CDR2 YYREEE (reference sequence). Here the CDR3 DNA reads TGTGCCAGCAGAACCGACAGGGGGCGCGCCTATGGCTACACCTTC. Protein: CASRTDRGRAYGYTF.

This CDR3 reads CASSNNRVPEQYF. The CDR3 DNA reads as TGTGCCAGCAGCAACAACAGGGTCCCGGAGCAGTACTTC. The chain combines TRBV21-1 with TRBJ2-7; the table's D gene call, TRBD1, was not cross checked with the DNA. TRBV21-1 is shown as a pseudogene. The CDR3 spans 13 residues.

The rearrangement uses TRBV28 and TRBJ2-3; 12 positions match TRBD2. The V and J ends lost 9 bases and 5 bases, in that order; junction bases with no gene match: 9. Germline CDR1 reads MDHEN; CDR2 reads SYDVKM. This CDR3 has 15 residues. This CDR3 is CARTPSGRGGDTQYF. The CDR3 bases are TGTGCCAGAACCCCTAGCGGGAGGGGGGGAGATACGCAGTATTTT.

This chain uses TRBV5-1 with TRBJ1-6, with a weak D call TRBD1 (5 bases). Germline V lookup: CDR1 SGHRS, CDR2 YFSETQ. V was trimmed by 4 bases and J by 9 bases, leaving 17 bases between them. CDR3 length: 15 residues. This CDR3 reads CASSLASGFTSPLHF. The CDR3 DNA follows: TGCGCCAGCAGCCTGGCCTCAGGGTTTACTTCACCCCTCCACTTT.

The rearrangement links TRBV5-4 to TRBJ2-7; TRBD2 matches 9 bases. Germline V gene sequence: CDR1 SGHNT, CDR2 YYREEE (reference sequence). The CDR3 totals 14 residues. V was pared by 3 bases and J by 5 bases, with 6 bases of the junction left unmatched. The CDR3 here is CASSSPRGGDEQYF. The DNA of the CDR3 is TGTGCCAGCAGCTCCCCGCGGGGGGGCGACGAGCAGTACTTC. Full variable domain (rest looked up from reference TRBV5-4 and TRBJ2-7): ETGVTQSPTHLIKTRGQQVTLRCSSQSGHNTVSWYQQALGQGPQFIFQYYREEENGRGNFPPRFSGLQFPNYSSELNVNALELDDSALYLCASSSPRGGDEQYFGPGTRLTVT.

The chain is built from TRBV9 and TRBJ2-3, with D maybe TRBD2 (6 bases). Germline V gene lookup returns CDR1 SGDLS and CDR2 YYNGEE. Trimming took 3 bases from V and 2 from J, leaving 16 bases between them. This CDR3 region has 16 residues. CDR3 in amino acids: CASSERGLFSTDTQYF. For the CDR3, the DNA is TGTGCCAGCAGCGAAAGGGGACTCTTTTCCACAGATACGCAGTATTTT.

The chain combines TRBV28 with TRBJ1-5; D remains ambiguous. CDR3 length equals 16 residues. Germline V gene data show CDR1 as MDHEN and CDR2 as SYDVKM. The V gene lost 2 bases and the J gene lost 3 bases, with 14 bases spanning the gap. CDR3 in amino acids: CASSLGIVGINQPQHF. The CDR3 nucleotides read TGTGCCAGCAGTTTAGGGATTGTGGGGATCAATCAGCCCCAGCATTTT.

CDR3 nucleotide sequence: TGTGCCAGCAGCTTGGCTTCAGCGGCTAGGGGACTAGCAGAGCAGTACTTC. This encodes CASSLASAARGLAEQYF. The genes are TRBV5-6 and TRBJ2-7; 9 positions match TRBD2. The J segment lost 7 bases and the V segment lost 0 bases, leaving 14 bases of the junction unmatched. The CDR3 consists of 17 residues. The germline V gene has CDR1 SGHDT and CDR2 YYEEEE. Combining the CDR3 with reference TRBV5-6 and TRBJ2-7 gives the whole variable domain DAGVTQSPTHLIKTRGQQVTLRCSPKSGHDTVSWYQQALGQGPQFIFQYYEEEERQRGNFPDRFSGHQFPNYSSELNVNALLLGDSALYLCASSLASAARGLAEQYFGPGTRLTVT.

V usage is TRBV2 and J usage is TRBJ2-3; TRBD1 might be the D (5 bases). Trimming removed 4 bases from V and 13 bases from J, with 30 bases in between. Germline V gene lookup returns CDR1 SNHLY and CDR2 FYNNEI. The CDR3 is made up of 17 amino acids. CDR3 protein: CASSGSRTQGVTPEEYF. In DNA form, the CDR3 reads TGTGCCAGCAGTGGGAGCAGAACCCAGGGTGTTACTCCCGAAGAGTATTTT.